These T cell receptor beta chains were read from a single sample in a study of T cell responses to AZD1222 COVID-19 vaccine. Measured with immunoSEQ multiplex PCR; TCRdb has only the in-frame clones, and not every one. The sample holds approximately 150,000 clones, just over 90% seen once. The sample in question was peripheral blood, obtained 28 days after the second AZD1222 dose. The source of these receptors is an adult who received the AZD1222 COVID-19 vaccine. CDR3s include the opening cysteine and the closing phenylalanine or tryptophan. A D gene is named only where the DNA matches it firmly.

>14|TRBV30|TRBD2|TRBJ2-5
CAWNSAGAEETQYF
>15|TRBV20-1|NA|TRBJ1-5
CSASGQVKGNQPQHF
>17|TRBV21-1|NA|TRBJ2-7
CASSKVEQGRGGYEQYF
>14|TRBV2|TRBD2|TRBJ2-1
CASSVAGGRNEQFF
>17|TRBV27|TRBD2|TRBJ2-1
CASSPRATNSGGDEQFF
>15|TRBV11-3|NA|TRBJ2-5
CASSLSPARGETQYF
>16|TRBV18|NA|TRBJ1-3
CASSRFDATAGNTIYF
>16|TRBV5-4|TRBD1|TRBJ1-2
CASSPATGLGDYGYTF
>15|TRBV9|TRBD2|TRBJ2-5
CASSRGGTQQETQYF
>15|TRBV7-9|NA|TRBJ1-1
CASSLGAPLATEAFF
>18|TRBV5-1|TRBD1|TRBJ1-1
CASSSSGAGGARWTEAFF
>16|TRBV9|TRBD1|TRBJ1-6
CASSADPGTGNSPLHF
>16|TRBV5-1|NA|TRBJ1-4
CASSLGVLSTNEKLFF
>14|TRBV11-2|NA|TRBJ2-7
CASSAPRGSHEQYF
>16|TRBV6-4|NA|TRBJ1-1
CASSESSGRGETEAFF
>14|TRBV6-5|NA|TRBJ1-1
CASSYSVTVTEAFF
>12|TRBV6-5|TRBD1|TRBJ2-1
CASKTGVNEQFF
>14|TRBV4-2|NA|TRBJ1-1
CASSPQRGALEAFF
>17|TRBV21-1|NA|TRBJ2-7
CASPHPRGGRSSYEQYF
>11|TRBV6-5|TRBD1|TRBJ1-1
CASRRDSRAFF
>15|TRBV5-1|NA|TRBJ2-1
CASTLNGATVNEQFF
>15|TRBV7-2|NA|TRBJ1-5
CASSFDRPNHQPQHF
>15|TRBV6-5|NA|TRBJ2-2
CASSPDGSWTGELFF
>16|TRBV15|NA|TRBJ2-3
CATSTRVREGTDTQYF
>13|TRBV28|TRBD1|TRBJ1-2
CASSRTGDYGYTF
>15|TRBV7-9|NA|TRBJ2-5
CASSRGAGIQETQYF
>12|TRBV13|NA|TRBJ1-5
CASSLGGQPQHF
>13|TRBV6-6|NA|TRBJ2-7
CASSYSQGDEQYF
>15|TRBV29-1|NA|TRBJ2-5
CSVGKGATGGETQYF
>19|TRBV9|TRBD1|TRBJ1-6
CASSAYRLGQTTYNSPLHF
>14|TRBV7-2|NA|TRBJ1-2
CASSLVGWADGYTF
>13|TRBV5-6|TRBD2|TRBJ2-1
CASSRLAGGKGFF
>13|TRBV6-5|NA|TRBJ2-6
CASSYLGANVLTF
>16|TRBV6-6|NA|TRBJ2-1
CASSYSLDSSRNEQFF
>12|TRBV3-1/TRBV3-2|NA|TRBJ1-2
CASSQDPGEYTF
>12|TRBV3-1/TRBV3-2|NA|TRBJ2-1
CASSSTGREQFF
>13|TRBV2|NA|TRBJ1-6
CASSGDSNSPLHF
>15|TRBV27|NA|TRBJ1-2
CASSLSNGGQGGYTF
>15|TRBV7-3|NA|TRBJ1-2
CASSPGQGLGYGYTF
>15|TRBV6-4|TRBD2|TRBJ2-1
CASSDSGGGYNEQFF
>14|TRBV5-1|NA|TRBJ1-4
CASSLEGGEEKLFF
>15|TRBV3-1/TRBV3-2|TRBD2|TRBJ2-3
CASSSWGGEADTQYF
>13|TRBV10-3|TRBD1|TRBJ1-2
CAITPTGGYGYTF
>11|TRBV6-5|NA|TRBJ1-5
CASLRVAPQRF
>11|TRBV12-3/TRBV12-4|NA|TRBJ1-4
CASRSGEKLFF
>15|TRBV7-9|NA|TRBJ2-7
CASSLDSGTTHEQYF
>13|TRBV6-5|NA|TRBJ1-1
CASSLRGNTEAFF
>14|TRBV7-6|NA|TRBJ2-5
CASSLLAGEETQYF
>12|TRBV4-1|TRBD1|TRBJ1-5
CASGQGYEPQHF
>13|TRBV7-3|NA|TRBJ1-2
CASSLGQNYGYTF
>15|TRBV2|TRBD1|TRBJ1-1
CASSVETGGLTEAFF
>13|TRBV18|NA|TRBJ1-2
CASSPSGKYGYTF
>17|TRBV19|NA|TRBJ1-5
CASSIGDTTYSNQPQHF
>14|TRBV7-9|TRBD1|TRBJ2-5
CASTGTGGGETQYF
>10|TRBV29-1|NA|TRBJ1-1
CSVALVEAFF